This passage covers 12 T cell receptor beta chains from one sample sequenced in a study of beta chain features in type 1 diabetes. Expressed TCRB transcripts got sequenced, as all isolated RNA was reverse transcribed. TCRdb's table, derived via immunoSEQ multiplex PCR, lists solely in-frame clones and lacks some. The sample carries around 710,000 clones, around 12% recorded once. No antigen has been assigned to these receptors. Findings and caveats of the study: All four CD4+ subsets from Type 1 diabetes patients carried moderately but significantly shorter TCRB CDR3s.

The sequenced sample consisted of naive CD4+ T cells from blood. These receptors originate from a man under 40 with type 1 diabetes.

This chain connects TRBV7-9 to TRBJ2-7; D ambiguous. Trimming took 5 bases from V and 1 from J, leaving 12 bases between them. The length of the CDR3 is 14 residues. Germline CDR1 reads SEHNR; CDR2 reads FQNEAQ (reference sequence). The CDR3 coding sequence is TGTGCCAGCAGCCCCCCATCCAGTTCCTACGAGCAGTACTTC. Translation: CASSPPSSSYEQYF. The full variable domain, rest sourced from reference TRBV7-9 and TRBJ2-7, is DTGVSQNPRHKITKRGQNVTFRCDPISEHNRLYWYRQTLGQGPEFLTYFQNEAQLEKSRLLSDRFSAERPKGSFSTLEIQRTEQGDSAMYLCASSPPSSSYEQYFGPGTRLTVT.

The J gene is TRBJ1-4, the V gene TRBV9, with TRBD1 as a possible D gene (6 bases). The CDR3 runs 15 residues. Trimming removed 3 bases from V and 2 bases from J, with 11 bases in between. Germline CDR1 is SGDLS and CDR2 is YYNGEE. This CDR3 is CASSATGTTNEKLFF. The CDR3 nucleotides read TGTGCCAGCAGCGCAACAGGGACGACTAATGAAAAACTGTTTTTT.

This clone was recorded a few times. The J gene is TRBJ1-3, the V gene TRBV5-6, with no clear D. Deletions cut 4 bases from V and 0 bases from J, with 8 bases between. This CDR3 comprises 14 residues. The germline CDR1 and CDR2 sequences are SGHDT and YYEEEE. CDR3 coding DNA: TGTGCCAGCAGCCGATCCCCCTCTGGAAACACCATATATTTT. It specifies CASSRSPSGNTIYF.

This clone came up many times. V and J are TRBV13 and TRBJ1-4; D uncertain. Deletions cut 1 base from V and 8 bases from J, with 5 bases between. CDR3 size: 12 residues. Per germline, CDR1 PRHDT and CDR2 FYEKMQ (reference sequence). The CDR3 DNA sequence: TGTGCCAGCAGCTTAGAAGGCGAAAAACTGTTTTTT. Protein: CASSLEGEKLFF.

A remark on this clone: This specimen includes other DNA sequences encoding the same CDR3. The CDR3, as DNA: TGCGCCAGCAGCTTCGGAGGACGCACAGATACGCAGTATTTT. Its protein is CASSFGGRTDTQYF. The rearrangement joins TRBV5-1 to TRBJ2-3; perhaps TRBD2 as D (5 bases). Germline CDR1 is SGHRS and CDR2 is YFSETQ. The germline V and J ends were trimmed by 2 bases and 1 base, with 8 bases remaining between them. CDR3 length equals 14 residues.

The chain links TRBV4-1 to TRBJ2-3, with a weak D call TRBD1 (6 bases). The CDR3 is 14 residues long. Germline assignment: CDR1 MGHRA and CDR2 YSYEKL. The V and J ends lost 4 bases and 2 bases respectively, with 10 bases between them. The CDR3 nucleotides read TGCGCCAGCAGCCTCCGACAGGTCACAGATACGCAGTATTTT. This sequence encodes CASSLRQVTDTQYF.

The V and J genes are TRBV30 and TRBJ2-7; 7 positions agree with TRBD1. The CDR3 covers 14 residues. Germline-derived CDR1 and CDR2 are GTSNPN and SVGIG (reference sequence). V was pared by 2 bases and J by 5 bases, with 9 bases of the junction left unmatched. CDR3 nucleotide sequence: TGTGCCTGGAGTCGTAGACAGGGTACGGACGAGCAGTACTTC. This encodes CAWSRRQGTDEQYF.

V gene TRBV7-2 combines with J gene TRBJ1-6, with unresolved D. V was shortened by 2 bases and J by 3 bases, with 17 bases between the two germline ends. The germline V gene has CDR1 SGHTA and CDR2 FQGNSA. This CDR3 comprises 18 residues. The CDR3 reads CASSLPSSGRVYNSPLHF. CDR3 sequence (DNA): TGTGCCAGCAGCTTACCATCGTCCGGCCGCGTCTATAATTCACCCCTCCACTTT. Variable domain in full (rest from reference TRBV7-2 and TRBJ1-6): GAGVSQSPSNKVTEKGKDVELRCDPISGHTALYWYRQSLGQGLEFLIYFQGNSAPDKSGLPSDRFSAERTGGSVSTLTIQRTQQEDSAVYLCASSLPSSGRVYNSPLHFGNGTRLTVT.

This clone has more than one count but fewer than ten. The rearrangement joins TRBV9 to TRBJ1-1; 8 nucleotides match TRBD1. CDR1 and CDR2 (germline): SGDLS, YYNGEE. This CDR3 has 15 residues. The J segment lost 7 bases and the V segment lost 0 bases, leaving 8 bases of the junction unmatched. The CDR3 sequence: CASSVVGQGGREAFF. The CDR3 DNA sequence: TGTGCCAGCAGCGTAGTCGGACAGGGTGGGCGTGAAGCTTTCTTT.

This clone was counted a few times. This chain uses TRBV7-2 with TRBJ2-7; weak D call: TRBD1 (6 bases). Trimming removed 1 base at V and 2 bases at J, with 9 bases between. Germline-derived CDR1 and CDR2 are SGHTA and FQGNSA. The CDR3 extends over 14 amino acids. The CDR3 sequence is CASSLGTETYEQYF. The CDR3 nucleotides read TGTGCCAGCAGCTTAGGGACAGAGACCTACGAGCAGTACTTC.

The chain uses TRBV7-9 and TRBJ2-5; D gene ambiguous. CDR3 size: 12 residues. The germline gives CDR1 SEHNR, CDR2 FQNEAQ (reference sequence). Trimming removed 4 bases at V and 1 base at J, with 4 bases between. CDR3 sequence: CASSWSQETQYF. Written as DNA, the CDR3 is TGTGCCAGCAGCTGGTCCCAAGAGACCCAGTACTTC.

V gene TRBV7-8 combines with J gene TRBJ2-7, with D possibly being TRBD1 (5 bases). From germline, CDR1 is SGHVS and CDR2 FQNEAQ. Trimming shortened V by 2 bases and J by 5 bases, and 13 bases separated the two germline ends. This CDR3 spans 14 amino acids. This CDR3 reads CASSLSQGLHEQYF. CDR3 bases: TGTGCCAGCAGCTTAAGCCAGGGTCTTCACGAGCAGTACTTC.